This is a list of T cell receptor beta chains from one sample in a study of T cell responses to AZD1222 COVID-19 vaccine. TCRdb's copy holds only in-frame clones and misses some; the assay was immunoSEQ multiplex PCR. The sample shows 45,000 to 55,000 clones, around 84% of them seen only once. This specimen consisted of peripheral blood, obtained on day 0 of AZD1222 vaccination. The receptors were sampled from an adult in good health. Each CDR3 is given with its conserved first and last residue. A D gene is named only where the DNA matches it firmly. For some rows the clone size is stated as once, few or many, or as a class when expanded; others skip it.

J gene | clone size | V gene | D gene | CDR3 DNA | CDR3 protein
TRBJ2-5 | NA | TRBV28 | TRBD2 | TGTGCCAGCAGTTTATCGGGGGGAGTACGGGAGACCCAGTACTTC | CASSLSGGVRETQYF
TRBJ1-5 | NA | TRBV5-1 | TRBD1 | TGCGCCAGCAGAGCGGGACAGGGGGGGAATCAGCCCCAGCATTTT | CASRAGQGGNQPQHF
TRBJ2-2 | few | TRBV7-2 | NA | TGTGCCAGCAGTCGTCCTGCCAGTTCTCCCGGGGAGCTGTTTTTT | CASSRPASSPGELFF
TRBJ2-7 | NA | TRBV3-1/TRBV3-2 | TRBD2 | TGTGCCAGCAGCCAAGGAGGCGGGAGCTCCTACGAGCAGTACTTC | CASSQGGGSSYEQYF
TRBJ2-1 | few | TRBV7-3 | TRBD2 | TGTGCCAGCAGCTTAATAGCGGGGGGGCCCCCGGTCTTC | CASSLIAGGPPVF
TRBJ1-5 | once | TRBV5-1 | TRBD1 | TGCGCCAGCAGCTTGGAGCTCGGGACAGAGGTTAGCAATCAGCCCCAGCATTTT | CASSLELGTEVSNQPQHF
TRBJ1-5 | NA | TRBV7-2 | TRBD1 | TGTGCCAGCAGCCTTCAACAGGGGGGTAATCAGCCCCAGCATTTT | CASSLQQGGNQPQHF
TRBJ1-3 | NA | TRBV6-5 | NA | TGTGCCAGCAGTTACGGAGGTCCTGGAAACACCATATATTTT | CASSYGGPGNTIYF
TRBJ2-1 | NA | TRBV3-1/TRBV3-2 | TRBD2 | TGTGCCAGCAGCCGGGGGGGTGGGAAAGACAATGAGCAGTTCTTC | CASSRGGGKDNEQFF
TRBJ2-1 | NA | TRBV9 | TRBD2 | TGTGCCAGCAGCGTAGAGGGACTAGCGGGAAACAATGAGCAGTTCTTC | CASSVEGLAGNNEQFF
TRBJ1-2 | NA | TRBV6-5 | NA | TGTGCCAGCAGTACCACAGGTGGCTACACCTTC | CASSTTGGYTF
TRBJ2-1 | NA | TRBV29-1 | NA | TGCAGCGACCCCGGGACGGGGAAAAATGAGCAGTTCTTC | CSDPGTGKNEQFF
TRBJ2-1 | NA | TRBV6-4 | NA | TGTGCCAGCAGTGACGGGGGGACCTACAATGAGCAGTTCTTC | CASSDGGTYNEQFF
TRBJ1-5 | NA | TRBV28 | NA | TGTGCCAGCACCTTAGGGGCATTCCAAAATCAGCCCCAGCATTTT | CASTLGAFQNQPQHF
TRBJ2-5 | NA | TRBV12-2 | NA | TGTGCAAGTCGCTTAGCTCCGTACTCCCGGGACAGGGGGCGGGAGACCCAGTACTTC | CASRLAPYSRDRGRETQYF
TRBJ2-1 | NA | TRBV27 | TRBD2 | TGTGCCAGCAGTTTATCCTCTAGGACTAGCGGGAGAATGGGTGAGCAGTTCTTC | CASSLSSRTSGRMGEQFF
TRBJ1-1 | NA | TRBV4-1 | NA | TGCGCCAGCAGCCACATAGGGACTGAAGCTTTCTTT | CASSHIGTEAFF
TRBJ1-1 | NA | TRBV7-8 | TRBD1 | TGTGCCAGCAGCCCGACGGGGACAGAGAACACTGAAGCTTTCTTT | CASSPTGTENTEAFF
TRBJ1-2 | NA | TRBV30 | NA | TGTGCCTGGAGTGTAAACAGTTGGGGGGAAAACTATGGCTACACCTTC | CAWSVNSWGENYGYTF
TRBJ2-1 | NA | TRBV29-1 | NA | TGCAGCGTTGTGCGGACCTCCTACAATGAGCAGTTCTTC | CSVVRTSYNEQFF
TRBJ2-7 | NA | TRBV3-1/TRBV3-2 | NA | TGTGCCAGCAGCCCAGCACGGTCGCCCTACGAGCAGTACTTC | CASSPARSPYEQYF
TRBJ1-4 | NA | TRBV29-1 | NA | TGCAGCGTGACGGCTTTTGGTGCTAATGAAAAACTGTTTTTT | CSVTAFGANEKLFF